This is a list of T cell receptor beta chains from one sample in a study of T cell responses to AZD1222 COVID-19 vaccine. Method: immunoSEQ multiplex PCR; TCRdb's copy keeps in-frame clones and lacks some. This sample yields approximately 100,000 clones, of which 91% are seen a single time; 4.5% belongs to the top ten. This specimen was peripheral blood, taken on day 0 of AZD1222 vaccination. The receptors originated from an adult in good health. CDR3s include the opening cysteine and the closing phenylalanine or tryptophan. D genes are given only for firm matches. Clone size is not always given. Where it is, it says once, few, many or a class for expanded clones.

clone_size d_call j_call v_call cdr3_aa cdr3_nt
- - TRBJ2-7 TRBV20-1 CSARESYEQYF TGCAGTGCTAGAGAGAGCTACGAGCAGTACTTC
- - TRBJ1-4 TRBV29-1 CSVVFATNEKLFF TGCAGCGTTGTGTTTGCAACTAATGAAAAACTGTTTTTT
- - TRBJ1-6 TRBV5-5 CASRREGTGRDSPLHF TGTGCCAGCCGGAGGGAGGGGACTGGGAGGGATTCACCCCTCCACTTT
- - TRBJ1-1 TRBV5-1 CASSLDTNTEAFF TGCGCCAGCAGCTTGGATACGAACACTGAAGCTTTCTTT
- - TRBJ1-2 TRBV10-3 CAISEVVGRVGSGYTF TGTGCCATCAGTGAGGTGGTTGGGAGGGTCGGTAGTGGCTACACCTTC
- - TRBJ2-5 TRBV13 CASSWSRVETQYF TGTGCCAGCAGCTGGAGCAGGGTGGAGACCCAGTACTTC
- - TRBJ1-1 TRBV28 CASSLWTGNTEAFF TGTGCCAGCAGTTTATGGACGGGGAACACTGAAGCTTTCTTT
- - TRBJ1-2 TRBV5-4 CASSLQGGAYGYTF TGTGCCAGCAGCTTGCAGGGAGGGGCCTATGGCTACACCTTC
- - TRBJ1-6 TRBV5-6 CASSLEPLSSYNSPLHF TGTGCCAGCAGCTTGGAACCGCTGAGCTCCTATAATTCACCCCTCCACTTT
- TRBD1 TRBJ2-1 TRBV7-6 CASSLAFGGQGEQFF TGTGCCAGCAGCTTAGCCTTTGGGGGACAGGGAGAGCAGTTCTTC
once TRBD2 TRBJ2-5 TRBV2 CASSGAGGQETQYF TGTGCCAGCAGTGGAGCGGGGGGGCAAGAGACCCAGTACTTC
few TRBD1 TRBJ1-4 TRBV27 CASLGWAGGEKLFF TGTGCCAGCCTCGGGTGGGCAGGGGGTGAAAAACTGTTTTTT
- TRBD1 TRBJ1-2 TRBV19 CASSIVRTGVRGYTF TGTGCCAGTAGTATAGTACGGACAGGAGTGCGTGGCTACACCTTC
- - TRBJ1-4 TRBV27 CASSPRQATNEKLFF TGTGCCAGCAGTCCCCGACAGGCAACTAATGAAAAACTGTTTTTT
- - TRBJ1-2 TRBV6-6 CASSHLDRAYGYTF TGTGCCAGCAGTCACCTTGACAGAGCCTATGGCTACACCTTC
- - TRBJ1-3 TRBV21-1 CASSKGQRSGNTIYF TGTGCCAGCAGCAAAGGTCAGCGCTCTGGAAACACCATATATTTT
- - TRBJ1-2 TRBV27 CASSSGTLDGYTF TGTGCCAGCAGTTCGGGGACTTTGGATGGCTACACCTTC
- - TRBJ1-5 TRBV7-9 CASSLDRQAGNQPQHF TGTGCCAGCAGCCTAGACAGACAGGCCGGGAATCAGCCCCAGCATTTT
- - TRBJ1-3 TRBV30 CAWSRDSGSGNTIYF TGTGCCTGGAGTCGCGATAGTGGCTCTGGAAACACCATATATTTT
- - TRBJ1-2 TRBV6-6 CASSPRGNYGYTF TGTGCCAGCAGTCCCAGGGGTAACTATGGCTACACCTTC
- TRBD1 TRBJ1-3 TRBV4-1 CASSQRGQGESGNTIYF TGCGCCAGCAGCCAAAGAGGACAGGGGGAAAGTGGAAACACCATATATTTT
- TRBD1 TRBJ1-2 TRBV4-3 CASSQDRTGGYGYTF TGCGCCAGCAGCCAAGACAGGACAGGGGGCTATGGCTACACCTTC
once - TRBJ1-6 TRBV5-1 CASSPLRHSYNSPLHF TGCGCCAGCAGCCCTCTTCGACACTCCTATAATTCACCCCTCCACTTT
- - TRBJ1-5 TRBV28 CASSLGGDQPQHF TGTGCCAGCAGTTTGGGGGGGGATCAGCCCCAGCATTTT
- - TRBJ2-7 TRBV3-1/TRBV3-2 CASSQYPYEQYF TGTGCCAGCAGCCAATATCCCTACGAGCAGTACTTC
- - TRBJ1-1 TRBV12-3/TRBV12-4 CASSFRPNTEAFF TGTGCCAGCAGTTTTAGGCCGAACACTGAAGCTTTCTTT
- - TRBJ1-2 TRBV4-2 CASSQERQVGGYTF TGTGCCAGCAGCCAAGAGCGACAGGTCGGGGGCTACACCTTC
- - TRBJ1-4 TRBV10-3 CAISAERPGNEKLFF TGTGCCATCAGTGCGGAAAGGCCTGGGAATGAAAAACTGTTTTTT
- - TRBJ2-7 TRBV2 CASFFISSEQYF TGTGCCAGCTTCTTCATTTCTTCCGAGCAGTACTTC
- - TRBJ2-2 TRBV7-2 CASSYSLGELFF TGTGCCAGCAGCTACTCATTAGGGGAGCTGTTTTTT
- - TRBJ1-5 TRBV14 CASSQQTQDTNQPQHF TGTGCCAGCAGCCAGCAAACCCAGGACACCAATCAGCCCCAGCATTTT
- TRBD1 TRBJ2-3 TRBV25-1 CASSDSGQGVDTQYF TGTGCCAGCAGTGATTCGGGACAGGGGGTGGATACGCAGTATTTT